The rows below give T cell receptor beta chains drawn from one sample of a study of human T cells and chemical hapten exposure. MiXCR, run by TCRdb on the RACE reads, gives a single entry per CDR3 protein. The sample carries roughly 69,000 distinct CDR3 sequences, under 13% recorded once. Sample: whole blood, taken in connection with sensitization to the hapten diphenylcyclopropenone (DPC). These receptors came from a woman between 50 and 59 years old with alopecia areata. Some clones in this sample may be carry-over from other donors' samples. CDR3s include the opening cysteine and the closing phenylalanine or tryptophan. A D gene is named only where the DNA matches it firmly. Clone sizes are given selectively: once, few, many, or a class where the clone is expanded.

14 | TRBJ1-1 | TRBD1 | TRBV12-3/TRBV12-4 | many | TGTGCCAGCAGTTTCGACAGGGGGCTCGCGCTAGCTTTCTTT | CASSFDRGLALAFF
14 | TRBJ1-1 | NA | TRBV6-5 | NA | TGTGCCAGCAGTTACAGGGGTAGAAGCACTGAAGCTTTCTTT | CASSYRGRSTEAFF
12 | TRBJ1-1 | NA | TRBV3-1 | many | TGTGCCAGCAGCCGAGATACGGCTGAAGCTTTCTTT | CASSRDTAEAFF
16 | TRBJ2-7 | TRBD1 | TRBV19 | many | TGTGCCAGTAGTATGGGCCGAGGACAGGGCTCCTACGAGCAGTACTTC | CASSMGRGQGSYEQYF
14 | TRBJ1-1 | NA | TRBV3-1 | many | TGTGCCAGCAGCCCGGGACTTCTTAACACTGAAGCTTTCTTT | CASSPGLLNTEAFF
18 | TRBJ1-5 | TRBD1 | TRBV4-1 | few | TGCGCCAGCAGCCTTACCGGGACAGGGAAGTTACCCAATCAGCCCCAGCATTTT | CASSLTGTGKLPNQPQHF
12 | TRBJ2-3 | NA | TRBV12-3/TRBV12-4 | many | TGTGCCAGCAGTTTCCTGTCAGATACGCAGTATTTT | CASSFLSDTQYF
17 | TRBJ2-2 | TRBD2 | TRBV5-1 | NA | TGCGCCAGCAGCTTGGATCCTAGCGGGGTCGTCTCCGGGGAGCTGTTTTTT | CASSLDPSGVVSGELFF
15 | TRBJ1-5 | NA | TRBV19 | few | TGTGCCAGTAAATTACAGGGACCTAGCAATCAGCCCCAGCATTTT | CASKLQGPSNQPQHF
15 | TRBJ2-5 | TRBD2 | TRBV10-2 | many | TGCGCCAGCAGTGATCTAGCGGGAGGCCAAGAGACCCAGTACTTC | CASSDLAGGQETQYF
14 | TRBJ2-2 | NA | TRBV19 | few | TGTGCCAGTAGTACTGCTCGTGTGGCCGGGGAGCTGTTTTTT | CASSTARVAGELFF
13 | TRBJ2-2 | NA | TRBV7-3 | NA | TGTGTCAGCAGCCGACCCGGGGCCGGGGAGCTGTTTTTT | CVSSRPGAGELFF
14 | TRBJ1-5 | NA | TRBV19 | NA | TGTGCCAGTAGTACCTGGGACGAGGATCAGCCCCAGCATTTT | CASSTWDEDQPQHF
12 | TRBJ2-3 | NA | TRBV5-1 | NA | TGCGCCAGCAGCTTGACTTTTGATACGCAGTATTTT | CASSLTFDTQYF
20 | TRBJ2-2 | NA | TRBV21-1 | few | TGTGCCAGCAGCAAAGCGCCCGGGGGACTAGCGGGAGAAATTACCGGGGAGCTGTTTTTT | CASSKAPGGLAGEITGELFF
17 | TRBJ2-2 | TRBD1 | TRBV4-1 | many | TGCGCCAGCAGCCCCGGGGCTGGGGACAGACTAACCGGGGAGCTGTTTTTT | CASSPGAGDRLTGELFF
13 | TRBJ1-1 | TRBD1 | TRBV29-1 | many | TGCAGCGTTAGACAGGGGGGGAACACTGAAGCTTTCTTT | CSVRQGGNTEAFF
15 | TRBJ2-7 | TRBD1 | TRBV5-1 | many | TGCGCCAGCAGCGCGGACGGGACAGGGGAGATTGGGCAGTACTTC | CASSADGTGEIGQYF
14 | TRBJ2-7 | TRBD1 | TRBV5-1 | NA | TGCGCCAGCAGCTTTGGGACAGGGACATACGAGCAGTACTTC | CASSFGTGTYEQYF
13 | TRBJ1-1 | NA | TRBV15 | NA | TGTGCCACCAGCAGAGATCTGGTCACTGAAGCTTTCTTT | CATSRDLVTEAFF
14 | TRBJ2-7 | TRBD1 | TRBV20-1 | many | TGCAGTGCTAGCCGGCAGGGGACAGGGGCCGAGCAGTACTTC | CSASRQGTGAEQYF
13 | TRBJ2-1 | NA | TRBV11-2 | NA | TGTGCCAGCAGCTTAGAGCGGACCAATGAGCAGTTCTTC | CASSLERTNEQFF
15 | TRBJ2-2 | NA | TRBV11-1 | many | TGTGCCAGCAGCTTTACTACGACGACCACCGGGGAGCTGTTTTTT | CASSFTTTTTGELFF
12 | TRBJ2-2 | NA | TRBV19 | many | TGTGCCAGTAGTATAGACGCCGGGGAGCTGTTTTTT | CASSIDAGELFF
15 | TRBJ2-3 | TRBD2 | TRBV28 | medium-sized | TGTGCCAGCAGTCCTAGCGGGAGGGCCGCGGATACGCAGTATTTT | CASSPSGRAADTQYF